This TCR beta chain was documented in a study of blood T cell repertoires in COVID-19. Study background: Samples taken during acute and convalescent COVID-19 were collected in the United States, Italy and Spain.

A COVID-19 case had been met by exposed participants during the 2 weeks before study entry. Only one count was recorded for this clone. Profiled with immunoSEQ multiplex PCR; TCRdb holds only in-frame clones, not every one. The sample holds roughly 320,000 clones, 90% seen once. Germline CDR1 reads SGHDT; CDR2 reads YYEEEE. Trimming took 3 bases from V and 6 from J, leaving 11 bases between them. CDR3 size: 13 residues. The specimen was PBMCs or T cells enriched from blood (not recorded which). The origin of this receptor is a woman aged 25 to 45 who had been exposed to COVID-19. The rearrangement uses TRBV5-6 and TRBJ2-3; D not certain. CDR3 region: CASSSVPTDTQYF. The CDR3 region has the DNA TGTGCCAGCAGCTCGGTTCCCACCGATACGCAGTATTTT. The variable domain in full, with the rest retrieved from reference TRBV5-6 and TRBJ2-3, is DAGVTQSPTHLIKTRGQQVTLRCSPKSGHDTVSWYQQALGQGPQFIFQYYEEEERQRGNFPDRFSGHQFPNYSSELNVNALLLGDSALYLCASSSVPTDTQYFGPGTRLTVL.